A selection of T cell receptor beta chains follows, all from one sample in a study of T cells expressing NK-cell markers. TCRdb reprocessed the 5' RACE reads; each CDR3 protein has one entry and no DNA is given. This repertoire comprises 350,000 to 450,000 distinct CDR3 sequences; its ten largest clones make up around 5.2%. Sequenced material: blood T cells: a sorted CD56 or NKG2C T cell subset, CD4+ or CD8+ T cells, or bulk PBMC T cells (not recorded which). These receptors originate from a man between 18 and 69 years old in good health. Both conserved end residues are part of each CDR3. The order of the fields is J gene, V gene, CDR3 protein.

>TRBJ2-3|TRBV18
CASSPLSGQRRSSTDTQYF
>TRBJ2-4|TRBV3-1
CASSQGGTWGIQYF
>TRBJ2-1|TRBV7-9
CASSQRDRGTDEQFF
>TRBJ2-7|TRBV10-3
CAISAGLGNSYEQYF
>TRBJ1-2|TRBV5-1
CASSLHGQEGHYGYTF
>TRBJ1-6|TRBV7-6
CASSLGTGGRSPLHF
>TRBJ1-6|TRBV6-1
CASRTDGNSPLHF
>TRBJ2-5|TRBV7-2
CASSGRTGAASETQYF
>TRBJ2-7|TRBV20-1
CSASDNSYEQYF
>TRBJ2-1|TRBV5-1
CASSYTSGDTNEQFF
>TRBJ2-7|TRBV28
CASSTSRTGSFEQYF
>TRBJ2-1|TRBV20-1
CSARRVSKFPNEQFF
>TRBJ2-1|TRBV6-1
CASRAGTLSSYNEQFF
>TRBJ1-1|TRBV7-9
CASSLRAGTDTEAFF
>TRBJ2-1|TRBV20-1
CSAKTLAGGGAEQFF
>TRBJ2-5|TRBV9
CASSVALAAETQYF
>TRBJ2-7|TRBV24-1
CATSQGQGFPYEQYF
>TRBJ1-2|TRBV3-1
CASSQDSSFRGGYTF
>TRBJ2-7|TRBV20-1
CSAKTRGPDGGYF
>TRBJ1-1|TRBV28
CASSLGFREAFF
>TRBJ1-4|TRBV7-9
CASSSPGASNEKLFF
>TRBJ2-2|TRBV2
CASSVGGGGAGELFF
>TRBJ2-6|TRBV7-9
CASSSSTGPSGANVLTF
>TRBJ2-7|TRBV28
CASSLAGGVYEQYF
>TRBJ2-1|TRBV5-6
CASRLQGAVEQFF
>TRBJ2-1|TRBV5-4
CASSLGPTGTSGVSEQFF
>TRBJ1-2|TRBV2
CASMRTRYGYTF
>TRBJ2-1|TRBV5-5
CASSSRLGAMTYNEQFF